This T cell receptor (beta chain) was sequenced for a study of blood T cells in healthy people across ages. Sample-barcoded 5' priming and a J-beta primer mix drove a second PCR of about 6 to 12 cycles. TCRdb reanalysed the 5' RACE reads using MiXCR and keeps one entry per CDR3 protein. This table holds 1,500,000 or so distinct CDR3 sequences, roughly 43% found once. This CDR3 contains 14 residues. After removal of 6 bases from V and 3 bases from J, the junction contained 3 bases not matched to a gene. Germline V CDR1 and CDR2: ENHRY, SYGVKD. Source material: blood. The V gene is TRBV10-3, the J gene TRBJ2-2; the match to TRBD2 covers 8 bases. This sequence was found in a young woman in good health. The CDR3 DNA is TGTGCCATCAGCGGGGGGGCGGACACCGGGGAGCTGTTTTTT. Residues: CAISGGADTGELFF.